This T cell receptor (beta chain) was found in a study of blood T cell repertoires in COVID-19. Study information: Acute and convalescent COVID-19 specimens originated in the United States, Italy and Spain. PBMCs, B-cell-depleted T cells, or T cells provided the cDNA or gDNA that made up the material.

The method was immunoSEQ multiplex PCR; TCRdb's version includes in-frame clones alone and lacks a portion of them. The sample contains 150,000 to 190,000 clones, around 80% of which appear only once. Trimming pared 0 bases from V and 3 bases from J, leaving 9 bases between. This CDR3 region has 15 residues. Germline CDR1 LNHNV, CDR2 YYDKDF (reference sequence). The TCR comes from a man in his 60s with acute or convalescent COVID-19. This chain connects TRBV15 to TRBJ2-1, with D possibly matching TRBD1 (5 bases). Sequencing used peripheral blood. Here the CDR3 DNA reads TGTGCCACCAGCAGAGATCCCCAGGGCTACAATGAGCAGTTCTTC. This translates into CATSRDPQGYNEQFF.